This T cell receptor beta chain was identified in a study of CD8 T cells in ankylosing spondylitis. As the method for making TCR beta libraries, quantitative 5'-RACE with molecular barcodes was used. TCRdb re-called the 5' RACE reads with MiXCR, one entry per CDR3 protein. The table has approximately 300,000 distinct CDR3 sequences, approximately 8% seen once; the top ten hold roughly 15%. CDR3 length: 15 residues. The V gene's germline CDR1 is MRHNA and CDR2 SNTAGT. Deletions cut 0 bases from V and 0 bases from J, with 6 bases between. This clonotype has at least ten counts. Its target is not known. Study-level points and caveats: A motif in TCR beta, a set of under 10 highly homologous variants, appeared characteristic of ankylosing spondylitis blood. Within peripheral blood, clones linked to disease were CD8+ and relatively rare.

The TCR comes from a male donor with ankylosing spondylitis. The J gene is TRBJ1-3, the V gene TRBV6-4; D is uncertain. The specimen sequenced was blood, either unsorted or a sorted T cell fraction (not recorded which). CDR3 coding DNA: TGTGCCAGCAGTGACTCGCCCTTCTCTGGAAACACCATATATTTT. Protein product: CASSDSPFSGNTIYF.